The sequence of this T cell receptor (beta chain) was determined in a study of vaccination effects on CD4 cells after COVID-19. In the study overall: Cultivation was performed at more than 1.5 million PBMC per well with roughly 9.1 IU/ml IL-2 and around 10 ug/ml peptides added.

CD4+ T cell isolation took place after more than eight days of culture. The germline gives CDR1 SGHDT, CDR2 YYEEEE. The length of the CDR3 is 14 residues. V dropped 3 bases and J dropped 4; count of bases not matched to a gene: 3. On this clone itself: Its antigen is currently unknown.

Here immunoSEQ multiplex PCR was the method, and the copy in TCRdb shows in-frame clones only, minus some. The table lists roughly 31,000 clones, approximately 63% of them singletons. The rearrangement links TRBV5-6 to TRBJ2-3; TRBD2 aligns across 9 bases. This clonotype was sampled from a human donor who received a COVID-19 vaccine. Specimen: CD4+ T cells from PBMCs cultured without peptide, collected before COVID-19 vaccination. The DNA of the CDR3 is TGTGCCAGCAGCTCCGTAGCGGGAGCAGATACGCAGTATTTT. This translates into CASSSVAGADTQYF.